This is a list of T cell receptor beta chains from one sample in a study of shared clonotypes between healthy human individuals. Sequencing used immunoSEQ multiplex PCR; TCRdb keeps in-frame clones, though not all of them. The sample has about 710,000 clones; roughly 72% are singletons. Sequencing was carried out using memory CD4+ T cells sorted from blood. These receptors were obtained from a woman in her twenties or thirties in good health. The CDR3 runs from the conserved cysteine through the conserved F or W. D genes are given only for firm matches. The size of a clone is reported for some rows only, either as once, few or many, or as a class for expanded clones.

abundance	v_gene	j_gene	d_gene	CDR3aa	CDR3nt
once	TRBV6-1	TRBJ1-1	-	CASSESRGSEAFF	TGTGCCAGCAGTGAATCAAGAGGAAGTGAAGCTTTCTTT
-	TRBV7-2	TRBJ2-7	TRBD2	CASSSYGRSYEQYF	TGTGCCAGCAGCTCCTACGGGAGGTCCTACGAGCAGTACTTC
-	TRBV5-1	TRBJ2-1	TRBD2	CASSLLEVTSGLEQFF	TGCGCCAGCAGCCTCCTGGAGGTGACTAGCGGGCTTGAGCAGTTCTTC
few	TRBV5-1	TRBJ2-2	-	CASSPGHPNTGELFF	TGCGCCAGCAGTCCGGGACACCCGAACACCGGGGAGCTGTTTTTT
-	TRBV5-5	TRBJ1-5	-	CASSLGPSNNQPQHF	TGTGCCAGCAGCTTGGGACCGTCTAACAATCAGCCCCAGCATTTT
-	TRBV5-1	TRBJ2-2	-	CASRQRMNGNTGELFF	TGCGCCTCCCGACAGCGAATGAACGGAAACACCGGGGAGCTGTTTTTT
-	TRBV14	TRBJ2-7	TRBD2	CASSHGGTSGSYEQYF	TGTGCCAGCAGCCATGGAGGGACTAGCGGGAGTTACGAGCAGTACTTC
-	TRBV27	TRBJ1-1	-	CASSLVSGAGGTEAFF	TGTGCCAGCAGTTTAGTTTCAGGGGCTGGGGGCACTGAAGCTTTCTTT
few	TRBV28	TRBJ1-2	-	CASSLSGFANYGYTF	TGTGCCAGCAGTTTATCAGGGTTTGCTAACTATGGCTACACCTTC
few	TRBV27	TRBJ2-1	TRBD2	CASSLRPGLADLYNEQFF	TGTGCCAGCAGTCTACGCCCGGGACTAGCCGACCTGTACAATGAGCAGTTCTTC
-	TRBV28	TRBJ2-6	-	CASYRVSGANVLTF	TGTGCCAGCTACAGAGTCTCTGGGGCCAACGTCCTGACTTTC
few	TRBV29-1	TRBJ1-1	TRBD1	CSVTMKTGSTEAFF	TGCAGCGTTACCATGAAGACAGGGAGCACTGAAGCTTTCTTT
-	TRBV7-2	TRBJ1-3	-	CASSLVSRGNTIYF	TGTGCCAGCAGCTTAGTTTCACGTGGAAACACCATATATTTT
-	TRBV19	TRBJ2-7	-	CASSPPSSYEQYF	TGTGCCAGTAGCCCCCCGAGCTCCTACGAGCAGTACTTC
-	TRBV6-1	TRBJ2-5	TRBD2	CASSEEVLAEYQETQYF	TGTGCCAGCAGTGAAGAAGTTCTAGCGGAGTACCAAGAGACCCAGTACTTC
few	TRBV29-1	TRBJ2-7	TRBD2	CSVAIGTSGYEQYF	TGCAGCGTTGCCATCGGGACTAGCGGCTACGAGCAGTACTTC
few	TRBV2	TRBJ2-7	-	CASRGIRSSSYEQYF	TGTGCCAGCAGAGGTATCCGTTCATCTTCCTACGAGCAGTACTTC
-	TRBV27	TRBJ1-5	-	CASSFRAGSGQPQHF	TGTGCCAGCAGTTTTAGGGCAGGGTCTGGTCAGCCCCAGCATTTT
once	TRBV5-6	TRBJ1-5	TRBD1	CASSSGQVPTYSNQPQHF	TGTGCCAGCAGCTCGGGACAGGTTCCAACTTATAGCAATCAGCCCCAGCATTTT
-	TRBV4-1	TRBJ1-2	-	CASSQVPKQLNYGYTF	TGCGCCAGCAGCCAAGTTCCTAAACAGCTTAACTATGGCTACACCTTC
few	TRBV25-1	TRBJ2-1	TRBD2	CASRGVLGRVGEQFF	TGTGCCAGCAGGGGGGTTCTCGGGAGGGTAGGTGAGCAGTTCTTC
-	TRBV7-9	TRBJ1-2	TRBD1	CASSPPALTGGGNREGYTF	TGTGCCAGCAGCCCCCCCGCATTGACAGGGGGCGGGAATCGGGAAGGCTACACCTTC
-	TRBV19	TRBJ2-2	TRBD2	CASSLLAGEVGELFF	TGTGCCAGTAGTCTGCTAGCGGGAGAGGTCGGGGAGCTGTTTTTT
-	TRBV6-5	TRBJ2-5	TRBD2	CASSSLAGGETQYF	TGTGCCAGCAGTTCCTTAGCGGGAGGGGAGACCCAGTACTTC
-	TRBV28	TRBJ2-7	TRBD2	CASSSPGKRDAYEQYF	TGTGCCAGCAGCTCCCCGGGCAAGCGGGACGCCTACGAGCAGTACTTC